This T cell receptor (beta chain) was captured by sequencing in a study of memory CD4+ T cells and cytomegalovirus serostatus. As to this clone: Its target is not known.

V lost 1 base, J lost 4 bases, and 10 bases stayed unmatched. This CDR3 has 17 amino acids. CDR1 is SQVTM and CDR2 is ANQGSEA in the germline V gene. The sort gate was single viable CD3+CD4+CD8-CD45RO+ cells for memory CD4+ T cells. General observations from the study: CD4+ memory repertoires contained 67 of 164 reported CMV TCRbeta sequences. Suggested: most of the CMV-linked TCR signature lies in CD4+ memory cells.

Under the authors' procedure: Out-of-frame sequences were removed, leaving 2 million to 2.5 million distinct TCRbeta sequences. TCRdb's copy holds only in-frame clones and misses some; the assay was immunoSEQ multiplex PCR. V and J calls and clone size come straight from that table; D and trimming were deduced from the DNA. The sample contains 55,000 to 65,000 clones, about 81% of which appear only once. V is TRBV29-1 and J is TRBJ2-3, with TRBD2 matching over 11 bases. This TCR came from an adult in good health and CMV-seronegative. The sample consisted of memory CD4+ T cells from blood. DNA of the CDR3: TGCAGCGTTGAAGGGGGGACTAGCGGCTCGAGGGCAGATACGCAGTATTTT. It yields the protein CSVEGGTSGSRADTQYF.